This T cell receptor beta chain is drawn from a study of blood T cell repertoires in COVID-19. Trimming at V came to 4 bases and at J to 6 bases, leaving 3 bases not matched to a gene. Germline-derived CDR1 and CDR2 are SGHKS and YYEKEE (reference sequence). The CDR3 has 15 amino acids. Assay: immunoSEQ multiplex PCR; the TCRdb copy retains only in-frame clones and omits some. The sample has approximately 300,000 clones; more than 75% are singletons. Specimen: PBMCs or T cells enriched from blood (not recorded which). This rearrangement joins TRBV5-5 to TRBJ2-1, with 14 bases aligning to TRBD2. The sequence came from a woman aged 18-30 years who had recovered from COVID-19. The CDR3 region has the DNA TGTGCCAGCAGCGGGGGACTAGCGGGAGCCAATGAGCAGTTCTTC. Translating it yields CASSGGLAGANEQFF.